The following is a T cell receptor (beta chain) sequence with its context. Antigen: not known. The germline gives CDR1 GTSNPN, CDR2 SVGIG (reference sequence). Trimming removed 0 bases at V and 7 bases at J, with 13 bases between. The CDR3 runs to 14 residues. The data were taken from a study of cytomegalovirus exposure and HLA in healthy donors. Primers for the PCR totalled 60 Vbeta and 13 Jbeta. TCRdb's copy holds only in-frame clones and misses some; the assay was immunoSEQ multiplex PCR. The table records over 150,000 clones, over 70% of them present only once. Overall study findings and caveats: In a later analysis, a genetic analysis reported fewer productive-TCR N-insertions in an Asian-associated ancestry cluster than the cohort average.

Sequencing used PBMCs. V and J are TRBV30 and TRBJ1-5; the D is unclear. The receptor's source is a woman aged 45-60 years in good health and CMV-seropositive. The CDR3 loop is CAWSVRGSKQPQHF. CDR3 DNA: TGTGCCTGGAGTGTACGGGGTTCCAAACAGCCCCAGCATTTT.